This T cell receptor (beta chain) was recorded in a study of early T cells in non-severe SARS-CoV-2 infection. Study context: Sequencing of bulk RNA from unsorted whole blood was done, without chain pairing.

CDR1 and CDR2 (germline): PRHDT, FYEKMQ (reference sequence). This CDR3 has 12 amino acids. Trimming shortened V by 6 bases and J by 5 bases, and 10 bases separated the two germline ends. The library protocol tagged individual cDNA molecules with unique molecular identifiers. TCRdb re-analysed the 5' RACE reads in MiXCR, keeping a single row per CDR3 protein. The sample holds tens of thousands of distinct CDR3 sequences; roughly 5.8% are singletons and the top ten take roughly 5.2%. This rearrangement joins TRBV13 to TRBJ2-5; the D is unclear. The sequencing input was whole blood. The source is an adult who was a healthcare worker with PCR-confirmed SARS-CoV-2 infection or an uninfected control (not recorded which). CDR3 sequence reads: CASRRFGETQYF. CDR3 sequence (DNA): TGTGCCAGCAGAAGATTCGGGGAGACCCAGTACTTC.